This entry concerns a single T cell receptor beta chain. Its cognate antigen is unknown. Germline-derived CDR1 and CDR2 are SGHRS and YFSETQ. The CDR3 runs 13 residues. V lost 4 bases to trimming and J lost 4 bases, with 11 bases between them. Assay used: immunoSEQ multiplex PCR; TCRdb lists only in-frame clones, some missing. This repertoire shows tens of thousands of clones, about a third found once; its top ten account for over 2.5%. The data were taken from a study of tumour-infiltrating T cells in Burkitt lymphoma. About the research overall: This cohort included all epidemiological subtypes of Burkitt lymphoma. Overall and progression-free survival were predicted by productive clonality.

Findings of the study overall: Public clonotypes, several, appeared across numerous Burkitt lymphoma patients.

Sample: tumor tissue. V is TRBV5-1 and J is TRBJ1-1, with D tentatively TRBD1 (6 bases). The receptor's source is a human donor with Burkitt lymphoma. CDR3 DNA: TGCGCCAGCAGCCTTCGGACAGTCACTGAAGCTTTCTTT. Its translation is CASSLRTVTEAFF.